This TCR beta chain was profiled in a study of blood T cell repertoires in COVID-19. Only in-frame clones appear in the TCRdb table, and some are missing; sequencing was by immunoSEQ multiplex PCR. The data hold 300,000 to 400,000 clones, with roughly nine tenths observed a single time. This CDR3 comprises 15 residues. Germline V gene lookup returns CDR1 SGHRS and CDR2 YFSETQ. Trimming stripped 4 bases from V and 2 bases from J, with 14 bases between. Sequencing used PBMCs or T cells enriched from blood (not recorded which). This chain links TRBV5-1 with TRBJ2-3; a weak D match, TRBD2 (6 bases). This TCR was recovered from a woman in her thirties who had been exposed to COVID-19. The CDR3: CASSVGTRPTDTQYF. CDR3 bases: TGCGCCAGCAGCGTCGGGACTCGTCCCACAGATACGCAGTATTTT.